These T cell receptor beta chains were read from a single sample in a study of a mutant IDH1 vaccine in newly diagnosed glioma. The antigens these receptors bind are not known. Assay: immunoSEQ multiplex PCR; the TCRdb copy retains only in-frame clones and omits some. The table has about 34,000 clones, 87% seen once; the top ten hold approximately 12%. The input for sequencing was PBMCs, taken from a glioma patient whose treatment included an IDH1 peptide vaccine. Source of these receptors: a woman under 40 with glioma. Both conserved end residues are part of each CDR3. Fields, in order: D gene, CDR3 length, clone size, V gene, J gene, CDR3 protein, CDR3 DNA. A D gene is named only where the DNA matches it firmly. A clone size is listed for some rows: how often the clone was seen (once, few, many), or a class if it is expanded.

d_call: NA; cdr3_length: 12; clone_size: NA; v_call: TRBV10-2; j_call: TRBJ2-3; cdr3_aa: CATSSGIDTQYF; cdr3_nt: TGCGCCACCTCGTCGGGGATAGATACGCAGTATTTT
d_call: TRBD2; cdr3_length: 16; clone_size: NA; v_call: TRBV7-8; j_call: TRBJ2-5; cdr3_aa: CASSLGVSSGAETQYF; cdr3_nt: TGTGCCAGCAGCTTAGGGGTCAGTAGCGGGGCGGAGACCCAGTACTTC
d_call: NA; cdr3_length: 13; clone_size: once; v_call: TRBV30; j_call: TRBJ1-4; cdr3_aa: CAWSHGVGEKLFF; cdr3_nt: TGTGCCTGGAGTCATGGGGTTGGTGAAAAACTGTTTTTT
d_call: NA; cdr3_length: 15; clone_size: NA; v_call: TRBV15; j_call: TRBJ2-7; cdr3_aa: CATSRARLAPWEQYF; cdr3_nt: TGTGCCACCAGCAGAGCTCGGCTAGCACCCTGGGAGCAGTACTTC
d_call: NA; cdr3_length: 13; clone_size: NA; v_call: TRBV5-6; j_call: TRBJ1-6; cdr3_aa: CASSSSYNSPLHF; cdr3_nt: TGTGCCAGCAGCTCCTCCTATAATTCACCCCTCCACTTT
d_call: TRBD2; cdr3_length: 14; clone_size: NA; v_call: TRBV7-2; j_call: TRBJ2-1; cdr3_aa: CASSFSGGAYEQFF; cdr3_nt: TGTGCCAGCAGCTTCAGCGGGGGGGCCTATGAGCAGTTCTTC
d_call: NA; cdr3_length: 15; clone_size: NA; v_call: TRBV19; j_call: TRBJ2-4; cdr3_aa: CASSPGGGTKNIQYF; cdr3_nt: TGTGCCAGTAGTCCCGGAGGGGGTACCAAAAACATTCAGTACTTC
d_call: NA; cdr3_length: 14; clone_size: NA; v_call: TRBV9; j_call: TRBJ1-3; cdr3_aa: CASSVLGDGNTIYF; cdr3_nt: TGTGCCAGCAGCGTATTGGGGGATGGAAACACCATATATTTT
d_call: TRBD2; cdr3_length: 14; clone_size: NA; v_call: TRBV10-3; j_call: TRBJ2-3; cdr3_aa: CAIRRTSPFDTQYF; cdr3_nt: TGTGCCATCAGAAGGACTAGTCCCTTTGATACGCAGTATTTT
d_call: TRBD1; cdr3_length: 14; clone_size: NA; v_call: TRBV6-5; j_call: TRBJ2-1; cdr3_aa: CASSFGTGGNEQFF; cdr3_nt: TGTGCCAGCAGTTTCGGGACAGGGGGGAATGAGCAGTTCTTC
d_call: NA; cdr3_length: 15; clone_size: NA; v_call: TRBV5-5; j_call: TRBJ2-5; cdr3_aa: CASSPWTRGMETQYF; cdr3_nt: TGTGCCAGCAGCCCCTGGACGAGGGGCATGGAGACCCAGTACTTC
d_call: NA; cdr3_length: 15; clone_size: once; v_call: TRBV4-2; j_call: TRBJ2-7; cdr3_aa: CASSQGSLSSYEQYF; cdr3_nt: TGTGCCAGCAGCCAAGGATCTCTGAGCTCCTACGAGCAGTACTTC
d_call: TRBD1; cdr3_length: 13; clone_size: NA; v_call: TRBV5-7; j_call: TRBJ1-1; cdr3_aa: CASSVGTGFEAFF; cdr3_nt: TGTGCCAGCAGCGTCGGGACAGGATTTGAAGCTTTCTTT
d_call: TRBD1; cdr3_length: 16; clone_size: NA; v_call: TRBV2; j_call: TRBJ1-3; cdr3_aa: CASRTTLDRAGNTIYF; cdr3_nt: TGTGCCAGCAGGACAACCTTGGACAGGGCTGGAAACACCATATATTTT
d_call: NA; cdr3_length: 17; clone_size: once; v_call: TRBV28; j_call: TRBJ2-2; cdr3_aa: CASSLSKVMRNTGELFF; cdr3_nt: TGTGCCAGCAGTTTATCCAAGGTTATGAGAAACACCGGGGAGCTGTTTTTT
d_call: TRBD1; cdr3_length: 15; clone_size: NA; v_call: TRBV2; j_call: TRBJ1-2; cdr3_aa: CASTRKGQGGYGYTF; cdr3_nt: TGTGCCAGCACTCGAAAGGGACAGGGGGGCTATGGCTACACCTTC
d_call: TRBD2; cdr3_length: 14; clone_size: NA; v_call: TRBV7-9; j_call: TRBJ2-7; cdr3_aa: CASSLGLVIHEQYF; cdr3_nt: TGTGCCAGCAGCCTGGGACTAGTAATCCACGAGCAGTACTTC
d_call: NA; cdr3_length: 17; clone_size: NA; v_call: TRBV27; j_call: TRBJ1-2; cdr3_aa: CASSSRDTTDQNYGYTF; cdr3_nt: TGTGCCAGCAGTTCCCGGGACACTACCGATCAGAACTATGGCTACACCTTC
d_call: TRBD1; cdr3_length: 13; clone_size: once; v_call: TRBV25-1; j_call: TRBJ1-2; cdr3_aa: CASSDWTGDGYTF; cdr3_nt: TGTGCCAGCAGTGACTGGACAGGGGATGGCTACACCTTC
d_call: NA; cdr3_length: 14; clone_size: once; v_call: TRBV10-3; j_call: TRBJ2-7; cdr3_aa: CAISESKVSYEQYF; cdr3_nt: TGTGCCATCAGTGAGTCTAAAGTTTCCTACGAGCAGTACTTC
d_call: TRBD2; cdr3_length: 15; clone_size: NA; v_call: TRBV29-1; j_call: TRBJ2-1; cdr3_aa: CSVGETGGGTHEQFF; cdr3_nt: TGCAGCGTTGGGGAAACGGGCGGGGGAACGCATGAGCAGTTCTTC
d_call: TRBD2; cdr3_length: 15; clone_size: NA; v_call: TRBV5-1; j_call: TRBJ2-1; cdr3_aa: CASSLVGGSNNEQFF; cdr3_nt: TGCGCCAGCAGCTTGGTCGGGGGGTCGAACAATGAGCAGTTCTTC
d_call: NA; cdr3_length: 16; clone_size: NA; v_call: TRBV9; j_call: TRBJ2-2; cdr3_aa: CASSVTDLGFTGELFF; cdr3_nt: TGTGCCAGCAGCGTAACTGATCTGGGGTTCACCGGGGAGCTGTTTTTT
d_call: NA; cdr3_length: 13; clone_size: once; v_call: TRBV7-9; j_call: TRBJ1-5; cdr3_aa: CASSFGLAQPQHF; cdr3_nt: TGTGCCAGCAGCTTTGGGTTAGCTCAGCCCCAGCATTTT
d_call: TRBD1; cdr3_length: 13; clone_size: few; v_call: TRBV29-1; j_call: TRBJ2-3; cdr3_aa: CSVGTGPADTQYF; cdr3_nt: TGCAGCGTCGGGACAGGGCCCGCAGATACGCAGTATTTT
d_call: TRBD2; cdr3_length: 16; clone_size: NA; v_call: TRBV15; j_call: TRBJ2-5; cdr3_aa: CATSTRTSGGQETQYF; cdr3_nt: TGTGCCACCAGCACCCGGACTAGCGGGGGCCAAGAGACCCAGTACTTC
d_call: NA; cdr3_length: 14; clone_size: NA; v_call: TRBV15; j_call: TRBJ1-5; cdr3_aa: CATSRDGGDQPQHF; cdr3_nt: TGTGCCACCAGCAGAGATGGGGGCGATCAGCCCCAGCATTTT
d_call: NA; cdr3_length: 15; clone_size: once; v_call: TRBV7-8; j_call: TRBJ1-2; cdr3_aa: CASRPAQPLNYGYTF; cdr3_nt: TGTGCCAGCAGACCAGCGCAGCCTCTTAACTATGGCTACACCTTC
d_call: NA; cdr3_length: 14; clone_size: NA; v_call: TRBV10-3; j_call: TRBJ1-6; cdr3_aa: CAISDRGGNSPLHF; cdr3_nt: TGTGCCATCAGTGACAGGGGCGGTAATTCACCCCTCCACTTT
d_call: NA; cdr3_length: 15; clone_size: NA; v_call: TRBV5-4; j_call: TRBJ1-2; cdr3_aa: CASSFEWGRGYGYTF; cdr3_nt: TGTGCCAGCAGCTTTGAATGGGGGCGCGGCTATGGCTACACCTTC
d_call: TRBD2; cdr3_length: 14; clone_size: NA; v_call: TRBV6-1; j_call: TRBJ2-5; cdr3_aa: CASNTGGPEETQYF; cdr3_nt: TGTGCCAGCAACACGGGGGGGCCGGAAGAGACCCAGTACTTC
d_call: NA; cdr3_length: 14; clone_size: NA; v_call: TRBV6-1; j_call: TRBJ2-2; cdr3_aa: CASSAVASTGELFF; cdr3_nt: TGTGCCAGCAGTGCAGTAGCCTCTACCGGGGAGCTGTTTTTT
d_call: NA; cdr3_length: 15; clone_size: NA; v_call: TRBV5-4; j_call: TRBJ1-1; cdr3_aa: CASRPGTALNTEAFF; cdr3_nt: TGTGCCAGCAGACCTGGCACAGCCCTGAACACTGAAGCTTTCTTT
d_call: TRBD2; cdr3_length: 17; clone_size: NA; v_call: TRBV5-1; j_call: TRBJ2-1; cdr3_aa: CASRTSGGAWSYNEQFF; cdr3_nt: TGCGCCAGCAGGACTAGCGGGGGGGCCTGGTCCTACAATGAGCAGTTCTTC
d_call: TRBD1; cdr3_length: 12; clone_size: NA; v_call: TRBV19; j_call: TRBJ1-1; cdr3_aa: CASGQGNTEAFF; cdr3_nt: TGTGCCAGTGGACAGGGCAACACTGAAGCTTTCTTT
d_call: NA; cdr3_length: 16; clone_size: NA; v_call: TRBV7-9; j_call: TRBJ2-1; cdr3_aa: CASSLFRFGTYNEQFF; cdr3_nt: TGTGCCAGCAGCTTATTTCGATTTGGAACGTACAATGAGCAGTTCTTC
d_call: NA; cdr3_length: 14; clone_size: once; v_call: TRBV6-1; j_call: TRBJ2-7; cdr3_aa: CASSPRDTHYEQYF; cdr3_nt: TGTGCCAGCAGTCCACGGGACACTCACTACGAGCAGTACTTC
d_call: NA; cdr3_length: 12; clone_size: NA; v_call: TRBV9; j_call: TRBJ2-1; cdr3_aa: CASRGGLGEQFF; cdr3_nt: TGTGCCAGTCGCGGGGGCTTGGGGGAGCAGTTCTTC
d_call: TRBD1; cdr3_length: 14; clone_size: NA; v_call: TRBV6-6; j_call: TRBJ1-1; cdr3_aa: CASSSGDRGTEAFF; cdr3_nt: TGTGCCAGCAGTTCCGGAGACAGGGGGACCGAAGCTTTCTTT
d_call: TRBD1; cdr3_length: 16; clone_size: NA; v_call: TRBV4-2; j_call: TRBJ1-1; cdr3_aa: CASSQEWDRANTEAFF; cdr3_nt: TGTGCCAGCAGCCAAGAGTGGGACAGGGCAAACACTGAAGCTTTCTTT
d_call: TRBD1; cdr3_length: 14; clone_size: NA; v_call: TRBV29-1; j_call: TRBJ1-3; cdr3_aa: CSAAGDSSGNTIYF; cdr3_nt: TGCAGCGCTGCTGGGGACAGCTCTGGAAACACCATATATTTT
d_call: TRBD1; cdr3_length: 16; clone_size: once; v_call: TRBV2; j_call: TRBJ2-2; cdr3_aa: CASREDRGLGTGELFF; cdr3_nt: TGTGCCAGCAGGGAGGACAGGGGGCTGGGCACCGGGGAGCTGTTTTTT
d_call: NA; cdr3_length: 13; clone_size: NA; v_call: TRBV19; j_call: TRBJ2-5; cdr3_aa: CASSIARQETQYF; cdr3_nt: TGTGCCAGTAGTATTGCCAGGCAAGAGACCCAGTACTTC
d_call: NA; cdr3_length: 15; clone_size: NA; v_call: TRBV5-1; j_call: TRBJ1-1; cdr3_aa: CASSLVGGSNTEAFF; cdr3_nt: TGCGCCAGCAGCTTGGTTGGGGGATCCAACACTGAAGCTTTCTTT
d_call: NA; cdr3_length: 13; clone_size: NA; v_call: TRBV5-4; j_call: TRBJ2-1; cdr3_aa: CASIDPSGIEQFF; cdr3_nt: TGTGCCAGCATCGACCCCAGTGGGATTGAGCAGTTCTTC
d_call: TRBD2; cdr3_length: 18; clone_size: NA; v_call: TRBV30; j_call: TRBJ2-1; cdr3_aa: CAWSGGLADIPLYNEQFF; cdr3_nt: TGTGCCTGGAGTGGGGGACTAGCGGACATCCCCCTCTACAATGAGCAGTTCTTC
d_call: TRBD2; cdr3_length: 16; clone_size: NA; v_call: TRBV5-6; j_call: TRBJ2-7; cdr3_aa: CASSPTPGGPTYEQYF; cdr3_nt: TGTGCCAGCAGCCCTACCCCGGGAGGACCTACCTACGAGCAGTACTTC
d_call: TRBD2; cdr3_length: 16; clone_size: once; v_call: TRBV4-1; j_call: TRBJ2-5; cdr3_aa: CASSLRTSGLWETQYF; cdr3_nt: TGCGCCAGCAGCCTCCGGACTAGCGGGTTATGGGAGACCCAGTACTTC
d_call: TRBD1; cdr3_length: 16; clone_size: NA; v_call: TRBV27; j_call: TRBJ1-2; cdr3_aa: CASSSHYRGLDYGYTF; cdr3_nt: TGTGCCAGCAGTTCGCACTACAGGGGGCTAGACTATGGCTACACCTTC
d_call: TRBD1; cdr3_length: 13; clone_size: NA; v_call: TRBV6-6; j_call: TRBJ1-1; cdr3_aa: CASTQNRGTEAFF; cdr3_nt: TGTGCCAGCACCCAGAACAGGGGCACTGAAGCTTTCTTT
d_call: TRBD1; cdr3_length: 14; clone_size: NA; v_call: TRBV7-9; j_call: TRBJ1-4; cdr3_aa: CASRPGQAWEKLFF; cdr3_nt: TGTGCCAGCCGCCCGGGACAGGCATGGGAAAAACTGTTTTTT
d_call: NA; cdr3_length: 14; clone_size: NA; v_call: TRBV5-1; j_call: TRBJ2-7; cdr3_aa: CASSPDAGPYEQYF; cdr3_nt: TGCGCCAGCAGCCCGGACGCGGGGCCCTACGAGCAGTACTTC
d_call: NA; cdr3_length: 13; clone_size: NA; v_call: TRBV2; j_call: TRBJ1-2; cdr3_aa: CASKVDINYGYTF; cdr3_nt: TGTGCCAGCAAGGTCGACATAAACTATGGCTACACCTTC
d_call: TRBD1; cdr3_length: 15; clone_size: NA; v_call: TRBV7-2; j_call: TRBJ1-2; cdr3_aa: CASSSLQGGVDGYTF; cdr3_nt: TGTGCCAGCAGCTCCCTTCAGGGGGGGGTGGATGGCTACACCTTC
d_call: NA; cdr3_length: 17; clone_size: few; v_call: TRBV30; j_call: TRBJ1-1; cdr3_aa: CAWSIAGGYRVNTEAFF; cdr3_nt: TGTGCCTGGAGTATCGCGGGTGGGTATCGAGTGAACACTGAAGCTTTCTTT
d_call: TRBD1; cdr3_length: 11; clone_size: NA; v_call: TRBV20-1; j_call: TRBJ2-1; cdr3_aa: CSATGGAEQFF; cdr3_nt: TGCAGTGCGACAGGGGGCGCTGAGCAGTTCTTC
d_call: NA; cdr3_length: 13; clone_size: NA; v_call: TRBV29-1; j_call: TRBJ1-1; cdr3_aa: CSVEDWLSTEAFF; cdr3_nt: TGCAGCGTTGAAGATTGGCTGAGCACTGAAGCTTTCTTT
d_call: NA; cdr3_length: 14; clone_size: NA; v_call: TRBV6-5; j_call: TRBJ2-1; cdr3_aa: CASREGPLHNEQFF; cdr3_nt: TGTGCCAGCAGAGAGGGACCCCTCCACAATGAGCAGTTCTTC
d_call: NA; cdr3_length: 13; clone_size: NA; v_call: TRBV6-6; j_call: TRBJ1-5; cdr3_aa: CASSYLGFQPQHF; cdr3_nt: TGTGCCAGCAGTTACTTGGGGTTCCAGCCCCAGCATTTT